The 20 T cell receptor beta chains below all came from one sample that was sequenced in a study of long-term antiretroviral therapy in people with HIV. Survey level was the resolution at which the v3.0 immunoSEQ assay ran. The protocol was immunoSEQ multiplex PCR, while the TCRdb copy is restricted to in-frame clones and leaves out a portion. The table shows 6,500 or so clones, with approximately 83% occurring only once. This specimen consisted of unsorted PBMCs, obtained 3.7 years after starting antiretroviral therapy. The receptors were sampled from a woman aged 45-65 years with HIV.

This chain uses TRBV4-2 with TRBJ2-7; a weak D match, TRBD1 (5 bases). From germline, CDR1 is LGHNA and CDR2 YNFKEQ. The CDR3 totals 16 residues. V gave up 4 bases and J gave up 5 bases, with 21 bases separating them. CDR3 region: CASSPTTAQGIHEQYF. CDR3 nucleotides: TGTGCCAGCAGCCCTACCACCGCCCAGGGTATCCACGAGCAGTACTTC.

The V and J genes are TRBV19 and TRBJ1-1; D is unclear. Trimming removed 9 bases at V and 3 bases at J, with 14 bases between. This CDR3 is 13 amino acids long. From germline, CDR1 is LNHDA and CDR2 SQIVND (reference sequence). CDR3 coding DNA: TGTGCCAGCAACCGGCCTGAGGACACTGAAGCTTTCTTT. This sequence encodes CASNRPEDTEAFF.

CDR3 bases: TGTGCCAGCAGCAGTGGTTTACTAGCGGGATCGGGAGATACGCAGTATTTT. Translated, it gives CASSSGLLAGSGDTQYF. V and J are TRBV2 and TRBJ2-3, with 10 bases identical to TRBD2. With 6 bases clipped from V and 5 bases from J, the junction kept 14 bases outside the gene matches. Germline loops: CDR1 SNHLY, CDR2 FYNNEI. The CDR3 sequence is 17 residues long. The full variable domain, rest sourced from reference TRBV2 and TRBJ2-3, is EPEVTQTPSHQVTQMGQEVILRCVPISNHLYFYWYRQILGQKVEFLVSFYNNEISEKSEIFDDQFSVERPDGSNFTLKIRSTKLEDSAMYFCASSSGLLAGSGDTQYFGPGTRLTVL.

This chain uses TRBV7-6 with TRBJ2-7; TRBD2 is a possible D gene (6 bases). Germline lookup yields CDR1 SGHVS and CDR2 FNYEAQ. V shed 3 bases and J shed 6 bases, with 18 bases lying between them. This CDR3 is 15 amino acids long. The CDR3 loop is CASSLSPGETFEQYF. CDR3 nucleotide sequence: TGTGCCAGCAGCTTGAGTCCGGGAGAGACCTTCGAGCAGTACTTC.

The chain uses TRBV6-5 and TRBJ1-1; a weak D match, TRBD1 (6 bases). The germline CDR1 and CDR2 sequences are MNHEY and SVGAGI. The CDR3 is made up of 16 amino acids. The V and J ends lost 2 bases and 5 bases respectively, with 18 bases between them. The CDR3 sequence: CASSYHNVGGGTEAFF. The CDR3 DNA is TGTGCCAGCAGTTACCACAACGTCGGGGGCGGAACTGAAGCTTTCTTT.

This clone was picked up a small number of times. V and J are TRBV7-8 and TRBJ1-1, with unresolved D. V gave up 3 bases and J gave up 10 bases, with 12 bases separating them. The CDR3 loop spans 12 amino acids. The germline CDR1 and CDR2 sequences are SGHVS and FQNEAQ. The CDR3 DNA reads as TGTGCCAGCAGCTTGTCAGGTTCTATAGCTTTCTTT. As protein: CASSLSGSIAFF.

The J gene is TRBJ2-7, the V gene TRBV28; 7 positions agree with TRBD2. There are 15 residues in the CDR3. V gave up 6 bases and J gave up 4 bases; unmatched junction bases: 12. CDR1 and CDR2 from the germline V gene are MDHEN and SYDVKM. Here the CDR3 reads CASRLILADLYEQYF. The DNA of the CDR3 is TGTGCCAGCAGGTTAATTCTAGCGGACTTATACGAGCAGTACTTC.

V gene TRBV10-3 combines with J gene TRBJ2-1; the D call may be TRBD1 or TRBD2 (5 bases each). Trimming shortened V by 7 bases and J by 5 bases, and 18 bases separated the two germline ends. Per the germline V gene, CDR1 is ENHRY and CDR2 is SYGVKD. The CDR3 has 15 amino acids. The DNA of the CDR3 is TGTGCCATCACGCCGGGACCACTCGACGACAATGAGCAGTTCTTC. This codes for CAITPGPLDDNEQFF.

This clone was observed a single time. The chain is built from TRBV10-3 and TRBJ1-2; D not certain. This CDR3 comprises 14 residues. The germline CDR1 and CDR2 sequences are ENHRY and SYGVKD. The V end was cut by 2 bases, the J end by 8 bases, with 15 bases between. The CDR3 is CAISEPAKDVGYTF. In DNA, the CDR3 is TGTGCCATCAGTGAGCCCGCGAAGGACGTCGGCTACACCTTC.

The V and J genes are TRBV19 and TRBJ2-7; TRBD2 matches 7 bases. With 7 bases clipped from V and 0 bases from J, the junction kept 6 bases outside the gene matches. Germline CDR1 and CDR2: LNHDA and SQIVND (reference sequence). The CDR3 spans 14 residues. The CDR3 coding sequence is TGTGCCAGTATGGGGGAGGGGATCTCCTACGAGCAGTACTTC. Protein product: CASMGEGISYEQYF.

The sample holds a few counts of this clone. The chain recombines TRBV28 with TRBJ2-7, with 7 bases fitting TRBD2. Germline-derived CDR1 and CDR2 are MDHEN and SYDVKM. Germline trimming cut 7 bases from V and 2 bases from J; bases unmatched to any gene: 2. The CDR3 totals 12 residues. CDR3 in DNA: TGTGCCAGCACTAGCGGAACCTACGAGCAGTACTTC. Translation: CASTSGTYEQYF.

The chain uses TRBV9 and TRBJ2-5; D is perhaps TRBD2 (5 bases). The CDR3 spans 14 residues. The V end was cut by 4 bases, the J end by 1 base, with 11 bases between. The V gene's germline CDR1 is SGDLS and CDR2 YYNGEE. The CDR3 DNA follows: TGTGCCAGCAGCTCCCCTGGGAGCCAAGAGACCCAGTACTTC. Translating it yields CASSSPGSQETQYF.

This clone is termed large. This sequence joins TRBV5-1 and TRBJ1-3, with 7 bases aligning to TRBD1. CDR3 size: 15 residues. The germline V gene encodes CDR1 SGHRS and CDR2 YFSETQ. J was trimmed by 8 bases and V by 0 bases; bases with no gene match: 8. The CDR3 DNA reads as TGCGCCAGCAGCTTGGGACAGGGAGCACCGGACACCATATATTTT. This translates into CASSLGQGAPDTIYF.

J is TRBJ2-1 and V is TRBV19; TRBD1 aligns across 8 bases. V lost 1 base and J lost 6; bases outside the gene matches: 5. CDR3 length: 15 residues. Germline CDR1 reads LNHDA; CDR2 reads SQIVND (reference sequence). The CDR3 is CASSIVQGAFNEQFF. CDR3 nucleotides: TGTGCCAGTAGTATAGTGCAGGGGGCCTTCAATGAGCAGTTCTTC. Drawing the rest from reference TRBV19 and TRBJ2-1, the complete variable domain is DGGITQSPKYLFRKEGQNVTLSCEQNLNHDAMYWYRQDPGQGLRLIYYSQIVNDFQKGDIAEGYSVSREKKESFPLTVTSAQKNPTAFYLCASSIVQGAFNEQFFGPGTRLTVL.

This clone occurred once. The chain carries TRBV6-1 and TRBJ2-1; 10 bases align to TRBD1. The CDR3 is 17 residues long. CDR1 and CDR2 from the germline V gene are MNHNS and SASEGT. V dropped 3 bases and J dropped 1; count of bases not matched to a gene: 6. The CDR3 loop reads CASSDPTGGLSYNEQFF. The CDR3 nucleotides read TGTGCCAGCAGTGATCCGACAGGGGGCTTGTCCTACAATGAGCAGTTCTTC.

This sequence joins TRBV18 and TRBJ1-1; D is uncertain. Trimming removed 0 bases from V and 5 bases from J, with 7 bases in between. Germline loops: CDR1 KGHSH, CDR2 LQKENI. This CDR3 region has 13 residues. The CDR3 sequence is CASSPPVGTEAFF. In DNA form, the CDR3 reads TGTGCCAGCTCACCACCGGTCGGGACTGAAGCTTTCTTT.

V is TRBV5-6 and J is TRBJ2-7; D remains ambiguous. This CDR3 contains 11 residues. V lost 4 bases and J lost 5, with 7 bases in between. Germline V gene data show CDR1 as SGHDT and CDR2 as YYEEEE. CDR3 sequence (DNA): TGTGCCAGCAGCCTAACCGACGAGCAGTACTTC. Translation: CASSLTDEQYF.

This chain links TRBV5-8 with TRBJ2-7, with TRBD1 as a possible D gene (6 bases). Per the germline V gene, CDR1 is SGHTS and CDR2 is YDEGEE. The V end lost 4 bases, the J end lost 8 bases, and 16 bases lay between the germline ends. CDR3 length equals 13 residues. CDR3 bases: TGTGCCAGCAGCCACGACAGGTCCAATCAGCAGTACTTC. Amino acids: CASSHDRSNQQYF.

In its sample, this clone was seen once. The rearrangement joins TRBV4-2 to TRBJ1-3; no firm D call. CDR3 length: 16 amino acids. The germline V gene encodes CDR1 LGHNA and CDR2 YNFKEQ. Trimming left V 0 bases short and J 1 base short, with 10 bases between. CDR3 in DNA: TGTGCCAGCAGCCAAGATGACCAAGTATCTGGAAACACCATATATTTT. As protein: CASSQDDQVSGNTIYF.

The V gene is TRBV19, the J gene TRBJ2-4, with TRBD2 matching 13 bases. Germline V gene data show CDR1 as LNHDA and CDR2 as SQIVND (reference sequence). The V segment lost 6 bases and the J segment 5 bases; nucleotides outside the gene matches: 7. CDR3 size: 16 residues. Here the CDR3 reads CASRGLAGVAQNIQYF. DNA of the CDR3: TGTGCCAGTAGAGGACTAGCGGGAGTAGCGCAAAACATTCAGTACTTC. The full variable domain, completed using reference TRBV19 and TRBJ2-4, is DGGITQSPKYLFRKEGQNVTLSCEQNLNHDAMYWYRQDPGQGLRLIYYSQIVNDFQKGDIAEGYSVSREKKESFPLTVTSAQKNPTAFYLCASRGLAGVAQNIQYFGAGTRLSVL.